This T cell receptor (beta chain) is drawn from a study of T cells in Graves' hyperthyroidism and ophthalmopathy (dated by TCRdb to the late 2010s). Regarding the study in general: To identify TCR V-J signatures that set the groups apart, the researchers used a discovery cohort of about a hundred patients, made up of 40 to 45 with Graves' ophthalmopathy and about 55 with stable Graves' hyperthyroidism. Prospective prediction of ophthalmopathy was tested in an independent validation cohort of fewer than 20 hyperthyroidism patients and some 17 patients who later progressed to ophthalmopathy. The study also compared thyroid tissue and blood T-cell repertoires from over 5 Graves' hyperthyroidism patients. Once sampling was done, hyperthyroidism patients were given methimazole at a starting dose of 30 mg daily, whereas ophthalmopathy patients were given high-dose intravenous methylprednisolone. The approximately 100 discovery patients were randomly divided into training and test sets at a 7:3 ratio. TCR Vbeta CDR3 sequencing of some 140 peripheral blood samples (43 ophthalmopathy, about 75 hyperthyroidism and roughly 17 progressor patients) is reported in the paper.

The study excluded patients with uncontrolled infections, other autoimmune diseases, pregnancy or lactation. Diagnoses relied on clinical symptoms, serum thyroxine and TRAb, thyroid ultrasound and orbital computed tomography. Total RNA was extracted with Trizol reagent, and quality was checked on an Agilent 2100 Bioanalyzer. To note about this clonotype: Its antigen has not been determined. No much larger clonotype is one base removed from it; base qualities were not supplied.

Amplification of TCR beta CDR3 regions was carried out from RNA transcripts. A first-round RT-PCR of the TCR CDR3 used the HTBI primer set with the Qiagen OneStep RT-PCR kit. A second multiplex PCR round built the libraries, followed by size selection and purification. The libraries were sequenced on an Illumina HiSeq2000 using paired-end 100 bp reads. The study's processing was this. SOAPnuke was used to process the raw data, removing reads that contained adapters or uncalled bases, had a mean Phred below 15, or lacked an exact match to the constant primer or identifier. High-quality paired reads were merged with COPE v1.2.5, and unique nucleotide sequences were defined as clonotypes. Clonotypes were aligned to IMGT TRBV, TRBD and TRBJ reference segments using MiTCR v1.1. The analysis included only V-J combinations with a frequency above 0.0001, which together covered 99% to 99.2% of the repertoires. The TCS score was defined as F50 (clonal expansion) divided by E x V (chaos), with BLOSUM62-based TCRdist calculated between CDR3 peptides within each V-J. Welch's t-statistics and random forest reduced just over 500 V-J features to 10 to 15, which were used in a naive Bayes classifier (R e1071). The Morisita-Horn index was used to measure how similar the thyroid and blood repertoires were. TCRdb reprocessed the public reads (quality trimming at Q25 with fastp, clone calling with MiXCR) and kept in-frame beta chains. Rows are unified per CDR3 protein, each entry keeping the most common DNA and genes. For this entry, the V and J calls and clone size follow TCRdb and not the study's own pipeline. The sample table lists about 700,000 distinct CDR3 sequences, over 40% of them with a count of one. The top ten clonotypes cover less than 9% of the sample.

Counted from cysteine to phenylalanine, this CDR3 has 13 amino acids. Left in the record is the CDR3 DNA by itself, 39 bases read in frame from the first base. V lost 6 bases and J lost 8 bases, and the count of bases not matched to a germline gene is 5. The germline V gene sets CDR1 to SGHDN and CDR2 to FVKESK. The study at large found these results: In validation, the model predicted progression to ophthalmopathy a median of about 5.9 months before onset, with 70% to 71% sensitivity and about 72% specificity. Blood samples also contained most of the expanded thyroid clonotypes (frequency above 0.001), which suggests that blood repertoires may reflect thyroid immune responses. No statistical method was used to set the sample size in advance, and investigators knew the group allocation. A model built on a 13 V-J signature distinguished ophthalmopathy from stable hyperthyroidism, reaching roughly 88% sensitivity and about 81% specificity in cross-validation and 80%/75% in testing.

Sequencing was done on a sample of peripheral blood or thyroid tissue (not recorded which). This receptor chain uses TRBV14 and TRBJ1-4; 8 central bases correspond to TRBD1. The TCR sequence derives from an adult man with Graves' disease, either hyperthyroidism or ophthalmopathy (not recorded which). This receptor has the CDR3 CASRGTGYEKLFF. The DNA reads as follows: TGTGCCAGCAGAGGGACAGGTTACGAAAAACTGTTTTTT.